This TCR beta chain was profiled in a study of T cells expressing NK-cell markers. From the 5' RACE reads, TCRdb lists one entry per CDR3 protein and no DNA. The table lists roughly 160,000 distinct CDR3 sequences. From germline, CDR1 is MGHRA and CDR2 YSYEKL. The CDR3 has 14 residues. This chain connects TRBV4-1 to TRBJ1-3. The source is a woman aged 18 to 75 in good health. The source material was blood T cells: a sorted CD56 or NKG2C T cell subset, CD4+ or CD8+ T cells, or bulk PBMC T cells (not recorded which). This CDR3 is CASSPGLQGNTIYF.